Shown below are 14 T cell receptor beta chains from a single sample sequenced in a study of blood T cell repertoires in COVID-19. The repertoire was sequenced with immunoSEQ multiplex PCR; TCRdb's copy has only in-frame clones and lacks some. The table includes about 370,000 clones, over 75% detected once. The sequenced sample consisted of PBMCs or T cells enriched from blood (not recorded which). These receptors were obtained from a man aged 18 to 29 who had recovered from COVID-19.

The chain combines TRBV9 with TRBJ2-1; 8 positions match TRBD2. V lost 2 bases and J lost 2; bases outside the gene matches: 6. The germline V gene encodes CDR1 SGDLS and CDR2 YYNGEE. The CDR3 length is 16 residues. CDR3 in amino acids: CASSVAGRATYNEQFF. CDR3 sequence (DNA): TGTGCCAGCAGCGTCGCCGGGAGGGCCACCTACAATGAGCAGTTCTTC.

The CDR3 DNA reads as TGTGCCAGCAGGAAAGGGGGAAGGACTGAAGCTTTCTTT. Translated: CASRKGGRTEAFF. The rearrangement links TRBV28 to TRBJ1-1; a possible D gene is TRBD1 (6 bases). Trimming shortened V by 6 bases and J by 5 bases, and 13 bases separated the two germline ends. This CDR3 is built from 13 residues. The germline CDR1 and CDR2 sequences are MDHEN and SYDVKM.

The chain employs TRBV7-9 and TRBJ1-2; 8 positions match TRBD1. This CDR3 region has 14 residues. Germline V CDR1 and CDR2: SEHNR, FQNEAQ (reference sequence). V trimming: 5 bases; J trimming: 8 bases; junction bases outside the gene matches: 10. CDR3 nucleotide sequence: TGTGCCAGCAGCCGGGACAGGAGCGCTAGAGGCTACACCTTC. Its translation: CASSRDRSARGYTF.

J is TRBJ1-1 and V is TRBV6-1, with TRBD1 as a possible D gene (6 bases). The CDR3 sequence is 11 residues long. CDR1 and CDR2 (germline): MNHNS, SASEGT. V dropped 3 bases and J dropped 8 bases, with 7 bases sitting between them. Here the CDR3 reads CASSDRGEAFF. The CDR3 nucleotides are TGTGCCAGCAGTGACAGGGGCGAAGCTTTCTTT.

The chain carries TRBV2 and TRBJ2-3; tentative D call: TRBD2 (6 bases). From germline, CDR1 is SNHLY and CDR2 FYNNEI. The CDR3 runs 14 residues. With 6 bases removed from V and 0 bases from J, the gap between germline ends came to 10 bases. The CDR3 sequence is CASRGGTSTDTQYF. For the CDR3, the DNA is TGTGCCAGCAGAGGCGGGACTAGCACAGATACGCAGTATTTT.

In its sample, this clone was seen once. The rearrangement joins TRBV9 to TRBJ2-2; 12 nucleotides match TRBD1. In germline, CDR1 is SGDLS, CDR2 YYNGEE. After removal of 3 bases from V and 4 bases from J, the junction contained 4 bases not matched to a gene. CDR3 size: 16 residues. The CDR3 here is CASSAAGQGATGELFF. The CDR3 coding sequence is TGTGCCAGCAGCGCAGCGGGACAGGGGGCCACCGGGGAGCTGTTTTTT.

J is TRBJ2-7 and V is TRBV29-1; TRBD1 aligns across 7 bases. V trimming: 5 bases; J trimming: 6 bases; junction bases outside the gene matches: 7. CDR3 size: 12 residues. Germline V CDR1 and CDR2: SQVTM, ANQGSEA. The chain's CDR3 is CSVRTTGIEQYF. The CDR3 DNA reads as TGCAGCGTTAGAACGACAGGGATCGAGCAGTACTTC.

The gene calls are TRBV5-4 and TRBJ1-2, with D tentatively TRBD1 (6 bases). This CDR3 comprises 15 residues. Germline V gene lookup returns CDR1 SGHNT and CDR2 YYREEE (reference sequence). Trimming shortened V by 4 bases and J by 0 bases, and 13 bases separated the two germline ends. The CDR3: CASSQGTTPNYGYTF. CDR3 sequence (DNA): TGTGCCAGCAGCCAAGGGACAACACCTAACTATGGCTACACCTTC.

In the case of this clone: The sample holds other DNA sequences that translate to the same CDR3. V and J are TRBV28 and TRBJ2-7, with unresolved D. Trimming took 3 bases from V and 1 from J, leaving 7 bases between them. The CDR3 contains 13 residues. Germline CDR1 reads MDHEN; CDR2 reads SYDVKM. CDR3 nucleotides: TGTGCCAGCAGTTTGGGCAGGTCCTACGAGCAGTACTTC. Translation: CASSLGRSYEQYF. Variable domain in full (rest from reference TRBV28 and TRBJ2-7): DVKVTQSSRYLVKRTGEKVFLECVQDMDHENMFWYRQDPGLGLRLIYFSYDVKMKEKGDIPEGYSVSREKKERFSLILESASTNQTSMYLCASSLGRSYEQYFGPGTRLTVT.

Here the CDR3 reads CASSDSGTGYSPLHF. The DNA for the CDR3 is TGTGCCAGCAGTGATTCCGGGACAGGGTATTCACCCCTCCACTTT. The chain combines TRBV25-1 with TRBJ1-6, with 9 bases aligning to TRBD1. The CDR3 is made up of 15 amino acids. The trim removed 3 bases at V and 8 bases at J, leaving 5 bases unmatched. Germline CDR1 reads MGHDK; CDR2 reads SYGVNS.

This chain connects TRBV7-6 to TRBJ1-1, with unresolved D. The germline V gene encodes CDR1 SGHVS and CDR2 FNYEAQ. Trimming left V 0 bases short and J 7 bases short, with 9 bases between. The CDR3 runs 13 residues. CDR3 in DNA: TGTGCCAGCAGCTTAGCCACCTTAGATGAAGCTTTCTTT. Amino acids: CASSLATLDEAFF. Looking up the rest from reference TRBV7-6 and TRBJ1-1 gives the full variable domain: GAGVSQSPRYKVTKRGQDVALRCDPISGHVSLYWYRQALGQGPEFLTYFNYEAQQDKSGLPNDRFSAERPEGSISTLTIQRTEQRDSAMYRCASSLATLDEAFFGQGTRLTVV.

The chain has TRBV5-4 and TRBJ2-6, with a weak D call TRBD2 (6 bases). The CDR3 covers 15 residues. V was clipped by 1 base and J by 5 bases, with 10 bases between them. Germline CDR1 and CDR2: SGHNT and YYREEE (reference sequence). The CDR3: CASSLLGTRANVLTF. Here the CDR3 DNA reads TGTGCCAGCAGCTTGTTGGGGACTCGGGCCAACGTCCTGACTTTC.

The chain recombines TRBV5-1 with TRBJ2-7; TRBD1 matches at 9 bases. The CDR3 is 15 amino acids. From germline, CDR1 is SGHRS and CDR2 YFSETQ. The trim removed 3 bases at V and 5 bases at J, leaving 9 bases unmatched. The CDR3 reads CASSSIQGAWDEQYF. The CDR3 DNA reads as TGCGCCAGCAGCTCCATACAGGGGGCTTGGGACGAGCAGTACTTC.

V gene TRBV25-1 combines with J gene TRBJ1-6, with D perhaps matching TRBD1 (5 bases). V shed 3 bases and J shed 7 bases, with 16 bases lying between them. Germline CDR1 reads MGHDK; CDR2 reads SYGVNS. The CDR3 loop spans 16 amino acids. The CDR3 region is CASSDPRQGSNSPLHF. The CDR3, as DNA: TGTGCCAGCAGTGACCCTCGCCAGGGCAGCAATTCACCCCTCCACTTT.